The clone carrying this T cell receptor beta chain was observed at least ten times. This CDR3 is built from 13 residues. Trimming cost V 6 bases and J 4 bases, with 12 bases left between them. The germline CDR1 and CDR2 sequences are MNHEY and SMNVEV (reference sequence). These data are taken from a study of human T cells and chemical hapten exposure. Time point described: healthy volunteer bleed at 2 weeks. Whole blood, unfractionated, served as the material for total RNA extraction. Individual cDNA molecules in this library carried unique molecular identifiers. TCRdb re-called the RACE reads through MiXCR, storing one row per CDR3 protein. The sample lists tens of thousands of distinct CDR3 sequences; 4.3% were seen once.

What was sequenced was whole blood. The rearrangement joins TRBV27 to TRBJ1-1; D perhaps matches TRBD1 (5 bases). This clonotype was sampled from a female donor in good health. Some clones in this sample may be carry-over from other donors' samples. Written as DNA, the CDR3 is TGTGCCAGCAGAGACAGTGGGGGCACTGAAGCTTTCTTT. The encoded protein is CASRDSGGTEAFF.